These 26 T cell receptor beta chains share one sample of origin, sequenced in a study of cytomegalovirus exposure and HLA in healthy donors. In the PCR, 60 Vbeta and 13 Jbeta primers were used. Measured with immunoSEQ multiplex PCR; TCRdb has only the in-frame clones, and not every one. The sample yields about 300,000 clones, more than 80% seen once. The material sequenced was PBMCs. Source of these receptors: a man aged 35-49 years in good health and CMV-seropositive.

A single count supports this clone. V gene TRBV30 combines with J gene TRBJ1-3; D unclear. The CDR3 contains 14 residues. Trimming stripped 1 base from V and 1 base from J, with 8 bases between. Germline lookup yields CDR1 GTSNPN and CDR2 SVGIG (reference sequence). DNA of the CDR3: TGTGCCTGGAGTGAACACATATCTGGAAACACCATATATTTT. Translation: CAWSEHISGNTIYF.

The chain couples TRBV10-3 to TRBJ2-7; a possible D gene is TRBD1 (5 bases). The CDR3 spans 15 residues. Germline V CDR1 and CDR2: ENHRY, SYGVKD. Between the trimmed V and J ends, which lost 7 bases and 3 bases, there was a span of 19 bases. The CDR3 sequence: CAITAGGQGNYEQYF. In nucleotides, the CDR3 is TGTGCCATCACGGCCGGCGGCCAGGGAAACTACGAGCAGTACTTC.

The rearrangement joins TRBV28 to TRBJ2-1; D gene ambiguous. CDR3 length equals 17 residues. V was cut by 8 bases and J by 2 bases, with 22 bases left in between. Germline assignment: CDR1 MDHEN and CDR2 SYDVKM. The CDR3 sequence: CASSSIAPGFTYNEQFF. In DNA, the CDR3 is TGTGCCAGCTCTTCTATTGCCCCGGGTTTCACCTACAATGAGCAGTTCTTC.

The chain recombines TRBV7-2 with TRBJ1-2, with a possible D match to TRBD1 (6 bases). V was pared by 5 bases and J by 6 bases, with 19 bases between. Germline assignment: CDR1 SGHTA and CDR2 FQGNSA. The CDR3 runs to 15 residues. The CDR3 spells CASSLHSRDTDGYTF. DNA for the CDR3: TGTGCCAGCAGCCTGCACTCCCGGGACACGGATGGCTACACCTTC.

Written as DNA, the CDR3 is TGTGCCAGCACCGGGACAGGCTACAATGAGCAGTTCTTC. Amino acid sequence: CASTGTGYNEQFF. The chain couples TRBV9 to TRBJ2-1; the match to TRBD1 covers 8 bases. Germline assignment: CDR1 SGDLS and CDR2 YYNGEE. The trim removed 6 bases at V and 3 bases at J, leaving 2 bases unmatched. This CDR3 is 13 amino acids long.

V is TRBV7-3 and J is TRBJ2-1; 9 bases map to TRBD2. From germline, CDR1 is SGHTA and CDR2 FQGTGA. The length of the CDR3 is 17 residues. V was clipped by 1 base and J by 5 bases; unmatched bases: 9. CDR3 protein: CASSLKGFASGDNEQFF. In DNA form, the CDR3 reads TGTGCCAGCAGCTTAAAGGGTTTCGCTAGCGGGGACAATGAGCAGTTCTTC.

This rearrangement joins TRBV19 to TRBJ2-6; D is ambiguous. Deletions cut 3 bases from V and 0 bases from J, with 12 bases between. Germline V gene sequence: CDR1 LNHDA, CDR2 SQIVND (reference sequence). This CDR3 comprises 17 residues. The CDR3 DNA follows: TGTGCCAGTAGTATTACTATTCGCTACTCTGGGGCCAACGTCCTGACTTTC. It codes for CASSITIRYSGANVLTF. The entire variable domain, with the rest obtained from reference TRBV19 and TRBJ2-6, is as follows: DGGITQSPKYLFRKEGQNVTLSCEQNLNHDAMYWYRQDPGQGLRLIYYSQIVNDFQKGDIAEGYSVSREKKESFPLTVTSAQKNPTAFYLCASSITIRYSGANVLTFGAGSRLTVL.

The genes are TRBV7-3 and TRBJ2-7; weak D call: TRBD2 (5 bases). The V end was cut by 1 base, the J end by 4 bases, with 14 bases between. The CDR3 runs 15 residues. Germline assignment: CDR1 SGHTA and CDR2 FQGTGA. The CDR3 DNA reads as TGTGCCAGCAGCTTAATGGTGGGAGTGGGATACGAGCAGTACTTC. Translating it yields CASSLMVGVGYEQYF.

This chain connects TRBV29-1 to TRBJ2-1; 11 positions agree with TRBD1. Trimming cost V 0 bases and J 3 bases; bases outside gene matches: 4. The CDR3 extends over 16 amino acids. Looked up from germline, CDR1 is SQVTM and CDR2 is ANQGSEA. CDR3 amino acids: CSVEEGGTGGYNEQFF. The CDR3 DNA follows: TGCAGCGTTGAAGAAGGCGGGACAGGGGGCTACAATGAGCAGTTCTTC.

V usage is TRBV18 and J usage is TRBJ2-1; 7 bases agree with TRBD2. Germline assignment: CDR1 KGHSH and CDR2 LQKENI. Losses at the gene ends were 3 bases for V and 15 bases for J; bases not matched to a gene: 11. The CDR3 runs 13 residues. The CDR3 loop reads CASSPGRERSGFF. Written as DNA, the CDR3 is TGTGCCAGCTCACCGGGGCGGGAGCGATCGGGGTTCTTC. Drawing the rest from reference TRBV18 and TRBJ2-1, the complete variable domain is NAGVMQNPRHLVRRRGQEARLRCSPMKGHSHVYWYRQLPEEGLKFMVYLQKENIIDESGMPKERFSAEFPKEGPSILRIQQVVRGDSAAYFCASSPGRERSGFFGPGTRLTVL.

Here the CDR3 reads CASRPTAGGGGDTQYF. CDR3 in DNA: TGCGCCAGCAGGCCGACGGCGGGAGGGGGGGGAGATACGCAGTATTTT. This rearrangement joins TRBV5-1 to TRBJ2-3, with 9 bases that match TRBD2. The V segment lost 5 bases and the J segment 5 bases; nucleotides outside the gene matches: 12. Germline CDR1 is SGHRS and CDR2 is YFSETQ. This CDR3 is 16 amino acids long. The full variable domain, its missing parts supplied by reference TRBV5-1 and TRBJ2-3, is KAGVTQTPRYLIKTRGQQVTLSCSPISGHRSVSWYQQTPGQGLQFLFEYFSETQRNKGNFPGRFSGRQFSNSRSEMNVSTLELGDSALYLCASRPTAGGGGDTQYFGPGTRLTVL.

The chain links TRBV4-3 to TRBJ2-5; 10 nucleotides align to TRBD2. This CDR3 contains 18 residues. Losses at the gene ends were 0 bases for V and 4 bases for J; bases not matched to a gene: 11. The germline gives CDR1 LGHNA, CDR2 YSLEER. CDR3 nucleotide sequence: TGCGCCAGCAGCCAAGATCGAGGGTTGATAGCGGGAGGAGAGACCCAGTACTTC. Amino acids: CASSQDRGLIAGGETQYF.

The V gene is TRBV25-1, the J gene TRBJ2-5; D is uncertain. The DNA end is more similar to TRBJ2-7, so the J call may be wrong. Germline V gives CDR1 MGHDK, CDR2 SYGVNS. The CDR3 totals 12 residues. The CDR3 reads CASSEYAYEQYF. CDR3 DNA: TGTGCCAGCAGTGAATACGCTTACGAGCAGTACTTC.

V gene TRBV7-3 combines with J gene TRBJ2-3; TRBD2 aligns across 7 bases. CDR1 is SGHTA and CDR2 is FQGTGA in the germline V gene. This CDR3 contains 15 residues. The ends lost 2 bases at V and 0 bases at J; junction bases unmatched: 2. The CDR3 DNA reads as TGTGCCAGCAGCTTACGCGGGGGAAGCACAGATACGCAGTATTTT. Encoded protein: CASSLRGGSTDTQYF.

V gene TRBV11-3 combines with J gene TRBJ1-1, with unresolved D. Germline V gene lookup returns CDR1 SGHNT and CDR2 YENEEA. Deletions cut 3 bases from V and 6 bases from J, with 11 bases between. The CDR3 has 13 amino acids. The chain's CDR3 is CASSFRGGAEAFF. CDR3 DNA sequence: TGTGCCAGCAGCTTTAGAGGCGGCGCTGAAGCTTTCTTT.

The genes are TRBV11-2 and TRBJ2-1; 7 bases are a match to TRBD1. The germline CDR1 and CDR2 sequences are SGHAT and FQNNGV. The V segment lost 5 bases and the J segment 1 base; nucleotides outside the gene matches: 5. The CDR3 is 15 amino acids. DNA for the CDR3: TGTGCCAGCAGCCGTAACAGGGGATCCTACAATGAGCAGTTCTTC. It yields the protein CASSRNRGSYNEQFF.

The V gene is TRBV29-1, the J gene TRBJ1-1; perhaps TRBD1 as D (6 bases). CDR3 length: 15 amino acids. CDR1 is SQVTM, CDR2 ANQGSEA, per germline. V shed 5 bases and J shed 0 bases, with 16 bases lying between them. CDR3 in amino acids: CSVPTGGLVNTEAFF. CDR3 nucleotides: TGCAGCGTTCCGACGGGGGGCCTGGTGAACACTGAAGCTTTCTTT.

This clone was counted a single time. The chain has TRBV5-6 and TRBJ2-2; D might be TRBD1 (7 bases). This CDR3 is 16 amino acids long. Trimming stripped 0 bases from V and 7 bases from J, with 16 bases between. Germline CDR1 reads SGHDT; CDR2 reads YYEEEE. The CDR3 DNA is TGTGCCAGCAGCTTGGAAGTGTGGCAGGGGGGCGGGGAGCTGTTTTTT. This encodes CASSLEVWQGGGELFF.

The V call is TRBV7-2, the J call TRBJ2-7; TRBD2 matches at 7 bases. The germline CDR1 and CDR2 sequences are SGHTA and FQGNSA. This CDR3 is 15 amino acids long. With V trimmed by 8 bases and J by 2 bases, 12 bases remained unmatched. The CDR3 DNA sequence: TGTGCCAGCCGTGGGGCGCTAGCGGCACCCTACGAGCAGTACTTC. As protein: CASRGALAAPYEQYF.

The chain has TRBV7-9 and TRBJ2-1; 9 nucleotides align to TRBD1. V dropped 3 bases and J dropped 6; count of bases not matched to a gene: 9. The CDR3 has 16 amino acids. Germline assignment: CDR1 SEHNR and CDR2 FQNEAQ (reference sequence). The CDR3 region is CASSFRDRELFNEQFF. The CDR3 bases are TGTGCCAGCAGCTTTAGGGACAGGGAACTGTTCAATGAGCAGTTCTTC.

Only a few counts were recorded for this clone. This chain uses TRBV6-1 with TRBJ2-7; D may be TRBD2 (6 bases). CDR3 length: 15 amino acids. In germline, CDR1 is MNHNS, CDR2 SASEGT. V was trimmed by 0 bases and J by 9 bases, leaving 18 bases between them. This CDR3 reads CASSEALQLGGRQYF. In nucleotides, the CDR3 is TGTGCCAGCAGTGAAGCGCTTCAACTCGGAGGGAGGCAGTACTTC.

The gene calls are TRBV14 and TRBJ1-3; D gene uncertain. This CDR3 is built from 14 residues. Germline values: CDR1 SGHDN, CDR2 FVKESK. V was clipped by 4 bases and J by 4 bases, with 11 bases between them. The CDR3: CASSLRGSGNTIYF. CDR3 sequence (DNA): TGTGCCAGCAGCCTACGCGGGTCAGGAAACACCATATATTTT. Drawing the rest from reference TRBV14 and TRBJ1-3, the complete variable domain is EAGVTQFPSHSVIEKGQTVTLRCDPISGHDNLYWYRRVMGKEIKFLLHFVKESKQDESGMPNNRFLAERTGGTYSTLKVQPAELEDSGVYFCASSLRGSGNTIYFGEGSWLTVV.

CDR3 in amino acids: CASSVGGLAGSYEQYF. The CDR3 DNA is TGTGCCAGCAGCGTAGGGGGACTAGCGGGATCCTACGAGCAGTACTTC. The chain employs TRBV9 and TRBJ2-5; 13 nucleotides line up with TRBD2. The J call is in doubt because the DNA end fits TRBJ2-7 better. Looked up from germline, CDR1 is SGDLS and CDR2 is YYNGEE. The CDR3 runs to 16 residues.

The chain links TRBV6-5 to TRBJ1-2; 8 nucleotides agree with TRBD1. After removal of 6 bases from V and 5 bases from J, the junction contained 5 bases not matched to a gene. The length of the CDR3 is 13 residues. Germline CDR1 reads MNHEY; CDR2 reads SVGAGI. The CDR3 loop reads CASRRQGWYGYTF. For the CDR3, the DNA is TGTGCCAGCAGGCGACAGGGGTGGTATGGCTACACCTTC.

This chain joins TRBV2 and TRBJ2-1; D perhaps matches TRBD1 (6 bases). Germline CDR1 reads SNHLY; CDR2 reads FYNNEI. V was cut by 8 bases and J by 2 bases, with 16 bases left in between. CDR3 length: 15 residues. The CDR3 region is CASENRVRTYNEQFF. In DNA form, the CDR3 reads TGTGCCAGCGAAAACAGGGTCCGTACCTACAATGAGCAGTTCTTC.

The chain employs TRBV7-6 and TRBJ2-1; 8 bases are a match to TRBD1. V shed 1 base and J 6 bases; nucleotides not matched to a gene: 2. The CDR3 loop spans 14 amino acids. Germline V gene lookup returns CDR1 SGHVS and CDR2 FNYEAQ. The CDR3 coding sequence is TGTGCCAGCAGCTTAGGGACAGGGTCCAATGAGCAGTTCTTC. Translating gives CASSLGTGSNEQFF. Using reference TRBV7-6 and TRBJ2-1 for the parts outside the CDR3, the full variable domain is GAGVSQSPRYKVTKRGQDVALRCDPISGHVSLYWYRQALGQGPEFLTYFNYEAQQDKSGLPNDRFSAERPEGSISTLTIQRTEQRDSAMYRCASSLGTGSNEQFFGPGTRLTVL.